The next 4 T cell receptor beta chains were all read from a single sample in a study of STAT5B mutations in CD4+ large granular lymphocyte leukemia (dated by TCRdb to between 2020 and 2023). To prepare the library, the immunoSEQ multiplex PCR assay was applied. In TCRdb, the immuneACCESS table is reduced to in-frame sequences with V and J assigned. These tables do not hold every clone; where another copy was compared, an unresolved V gene accounts for under half, and the others remain unexplained. Here the sample has more than 40,000 clones; more than 65% occur a single time. Roughly 0.35% of the sample belongs to the ten largest clones. Input material: CD4+ T cells from blood buffy coats. The receptors come from a human donor in good health.

The rearrangement uses TRBV19 and TRBJ1-4; D not resolved. V dropped 4 bases and J dropped 0 bases, with 9 bases sitting between them. CDR3 length: 15 residues. Germline CDR1 LNHDA, CDR2 SQIVND (reference sequence). Here the CDR3 reads CASSRTAATNEKLFF. The CDR3, as DNA: TGTGCCAGTAGTAGGACGGCTGCAACTAATGAAAAACTGTTTTTT. The variable domain in full, with the rest retrieved from reference TRBV19 and TRBJ1-4, is DGGITQSPKYLFRKEGQNVTLSCEQNLNHDAMYWYRQDPGQGLRLIYYSQIVNDFQKGDIAEGYSVSREKKESFPLTVTSAQKNPTAFYLCASSRTAATNEKLFFGSGTQLSVL.

CDR3 sequence: CAGKRLAGATDTQYF. Written as DNA, the CDR3 is TGTGCCGGGAAAAGACTAGCCGGAGCCACAGATACGCAGTATTTT. The gene calls are TRBV30 and TRBJ2-3, with 7 positions matching TRBD2. The CDR3 has 15 residues. With V trimmed by 8 bases and J by 2 bases, 13 bases remained unmatched. Looked up from germline, CDR1 is GTSNPN and CDR2 is SVGIG (reference sequence).

This chain connects TRBV7-3 to TRBJ2-7; 9 bases map to TRBD1. Germline trimming cut 2 bases from V and 2 bases from J; bases unmatched to any gene: 4. This CDR3 contains 15 residues. Germline CDR1 reads SGHTA; CDR2 reads FQGTGA. The CDR3 reads CASSLRGQGTYEQYF. The CDR3 DNA is TGTGCCAGCAGCTTACGGGGACAGGGCACCTACGAGCAGTACTTC.

This sequence joins TRBV5-1 and TRBJ1-3; D perhaps matches TRBD1 (6 bases). CDR3 length: 15 amino acids. The V and J ends lost 7 bases and 2 bases respectively, with 16 bases between them. Germline V gene data show CDR1 as SGHRS and CDR2 as YFSETQ. CDR3 sequence: CASSKGRGPGNTIYF. Here the CDR3 DNA reads TGCGCCAGCTCTAAAGGCAGGGGACCTGGAAACACCATATATTTT.